This T cell receptor (beta chain) appears in the sequencing data of a study of blood T cell repertoires in COVID-19. Sequenced by immunoSEQ multiplex PCR; TCRdb stores in-frame clones only, minus some. The table lists hundreds of thousands of clones, 65% to 90% of them singletons. The material sequenced was peripheral blood. The receptor was derived from a man in his fifties or sixties with active or convalescent COVID-19.

CDR3: CASSRTGNSYEQYF. DNA for the CDR3: TGTGCCAGTAGTCGGACAGGGAACTCCTACGAGCAGTACTTC. The chain has TRBV19 and TRBJ2-7; 8 bases are a match to TRBD1. Germline V CDR1 and CDR2: LNHDA, SQIVND (reference sequence). The CDR3 loop spans 14 amino acids. V lost 5 bases and J lost 0; bases outside the gene matches: 3.